This T cell receptor beta chain stems from a study of shared clonotypes between healthy human individuals. Study results and limitations: A few donors had about 5% of their naive CD4 clonotypes in common. Generally, naive subsets (rather than memory subsets) showed larger estimated richness. Sequencing depth was a factor that was expected to affect clonotype sharing among donors.

Remarks on this clone: Antigen specificity is unknown.

The CDR3 runs 15 residues. Looked up from germline, CDR1 is MNHEY and CDR2 is SVGAGI. With 7 bases clipped from V and 2 bases from J, the junction kept 7 bases outside the gene matches. The method was immunoSEQ multiplex PCR; TCRdb's version includes in-frame clones alone and lacks a portion of them. The profile shows around 2.3 million clones, around 95% of them singletons. This chain connects TRBV6-5 to TRBJ2-1; 8 nucleotides line up with TRBD2. The sample was naive CD4+ T cells sorted from blood. Subset of the sample: CD45RA+ positively selected. This receptor was obtained from a man aged 18 to 30 in good health. The CDR3 bases are TGTGCCAGCAATCCTAGCGGGTCCGCCTACAATGAGCAGTTCTTC. Translating it yields CASNPSGSAYNEQFF.